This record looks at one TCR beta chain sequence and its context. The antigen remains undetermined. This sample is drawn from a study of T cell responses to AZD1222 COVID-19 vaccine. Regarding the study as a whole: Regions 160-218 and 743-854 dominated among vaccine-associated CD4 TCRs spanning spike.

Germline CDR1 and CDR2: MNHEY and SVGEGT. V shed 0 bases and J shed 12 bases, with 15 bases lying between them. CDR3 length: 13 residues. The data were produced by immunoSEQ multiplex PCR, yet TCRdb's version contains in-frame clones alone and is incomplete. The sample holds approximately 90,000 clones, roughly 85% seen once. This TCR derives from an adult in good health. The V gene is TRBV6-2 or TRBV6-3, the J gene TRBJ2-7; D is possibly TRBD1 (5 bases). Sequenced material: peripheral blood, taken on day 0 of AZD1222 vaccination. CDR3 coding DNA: TGTGCCAGCAGTTACTCGGGGCAGGCCCTGCGGTACTTC. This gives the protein CASSYSGQALRYF.